This T cell receptor beta chain was recorded in a study of blood T cell repertoires in COVID-19. In the study overall: In each case, the material was cDNA or gDNA derived from T cells, B-cell-depleted T cells, or PBMCs.

The CDR3 extends over 13 amino acids. The V segment lost 6 bases and the J segment 4 bases; nucleotides outside the gene matches: 6. CDR1 and CDR2 from the germline V gene are SQVTM and ANQGSEA. Under the authors' procedure: Using reference gene primer amplification, nucleated cell counts were estimated. The data were produced by immunoSEQ multiplex PCR, yet TCRdb's version contains in-frame clones alone and is incomplete. The V and J calls and clone size come from that table; D and trimming were worked out from the DNA. The sample lists some 150,000 clones, about 86% seen once, with around 9.9% in the top ten. Seattle researchers signed up patients amid active infection and tracked them longitudinally.

The sequence came from a woman in her fifties or sixties with COVID-19, enrolled during active disease. Sequenced sample: peripheral blood. The chain recombines TRBV29-1 with TRBJ2-5, with 9 bases that match TRBD1. CDR3 region: CSVSQGAGETQYF. CDR3 coding DNA: TGCAGCGTATCACAGGGGGCGGGAGAGACCCAGTACTTC.